This T cell receptor beta chain was identified during a study of human T cells and chemical hapten exposure. TCRdb re-derived calls from the RACE reads in MiXCR, one entry per CDR3 protein. The sample lists 95,000 to 100,000 distinct CDR3 sequences, about an eighth seen once, with 2.1% in the top ten. Time point indicated: patch test 1, 2 weeks after DPC sensitization. Treatment given: therapeutic diphenylcyclopropenone sensitization with weekly scalp DPC. The CDR3 has 16 residues. Losses at the gene ends were 2 bases for V and 0 bases for J; bases not matched to a gene: 5. The germline gives CDR1 MDHEN, CDR2 SYDVKM.

This sample comprised whole blood, obtained in connection with sensitization to the hapten diphenylcyclopropenone (DPC). The genes are TRBV28 and TRBJ2-3; 7 nucleotides match TRBD2. The receptor was derived from a woman aged 40 to 49 with alopecia areata. Some clones in this sample may be carry-over from other donors' samples. In nucleotides, the CDR3 is TGTGCCAGCAGTTTAGGCGGGAGCTCCAGCACAGATACGCAGTATTTT. It encodes CASSLGGSSSTDTQYF.